These T cell receptor beta chains were read from a single sample in a study of OX40 agonist ivuxolimab in advanced cancers. Here immunoSEQ multiplex PCR was the method, and the copy in TCRdb shows in-frame clones only, minus some. The data hold approximately 40,000 clones, with around 88% observed a single time. This specimen consisted of CD4+ or CD8+ T cells sorted from blood, obtained in a trial of the OX40 agonist ivuxolimab. These receptors were obtained from an adult with an advanced solid tumor such as melanoma, head and neck, liver or kidney cancer. Each CDR3 is given with its conserved first and last residue. The order of the fields is clone size, CDR3 length, J gene, V gene, D gene, CDR3 DNA, CDR3 protein. A D gene is named only where the DNA matches it firmly. Clone size appears in some rows only: once, few, many, or a class for an expanded clone.

once,15,TRBJ2-3,TRBV19,NA,TGTGCCAGTAGTATTCAGGGAACAGTCTCAGATACGCAGTATTTT,CASSIQGTVSDTQYF
NA,15,TRBJ1-5,TRBV2,NA,TGTGCCAGCAGTGTGTGGGGGGCCGGCAATCAGCCCCAGCATTTT,CASSVWGAGNQPQHF
NA,15,TRBJ2-3,TRBV30,TRBD1,TGTGCCTGGAGTGAGGGGACAGAGGGCGCAGATACGCAGTATTTT,CAWSEGTEGADTQYF
NA,15,TRBJ2-7,TRBV4-1,TRBD1,TGCGCCAGCAGCCAAGACGCCCAGGGGGCTTACGAGCAGTACTTC,CASSQDAQGAYEQYF
NA,18,TRBJ1-4,TRBV5-8,NA,TGTGCCAGCAGCTTGGGGACTGTCACCTATGCAACTAATGAAAAACTGTTTTTT,CASSLGTVTYATNEKLFF
NA,17,TRBJ2-7,TRBV28,NA,TGTGCCAGCAGTTGGGGCAATCCCACCCTAGGCTCCTACGAGCAGTACTTC,CASSWGNPTLGSYEQYF
NA,14,TRBJ2-1,TRBV29-1,TRBD1,TGCAGCGCCCGCGGACGGACAGGGATCAATGAGCAGTTCTTC,CSARGRTGINEQFF
NA,13,TRBJ2-7,TRBV7-2,NA,TGTGCCAGCAGCTTAGCCGCGCGCGGCGAGCAGTACTTC,CASSLAARGEQYF
NA,14,TRBJ2-2,TRBV6-4,NA,TGTGCCAGCAATATGGGAGCCGACACCGGGGAGCTGTTTTTT,CASNMGADTGELFF
NA,14,TRBJ2-7,TRBV7-9,TRBD1,TGTGCCAGCAGCCCGCGGACAGGGGTGAAAGAGCAGTACTTC,CASSPRTGVKEQYF
NA,16,TRBJ2-3,TRBV4-1,NA,TGCGCCAGCAGCCAAGAGAATACTAGATTGTCAGATACGCAGTATTTT,CASSQENTRLSDTQYF
NA,15,TRBJ1-3,TRBV23-1,NA,TGCGCCAGCAGTCAATCTAAGACAGTTGGAAACACCATATATTTT,CASSQSKTVGNTIYF
NA,14,TRBJ2-3,TRBV7-2,NA,TGTGCCAGCAGCTTTTTAGTTAGCACAGATACGCAGTATTTT,CASSFLVSTDTQYF
NA,16,TRBJ1-5,TRBV19,TRBD1,TGTGCCAGTAGCACCTGGACAGGGTGGGACAATCAGCCCCAGCATTTT,CASSTWTGWDNQPQHF
NA,14,TRBJ2-1,TRBV19,TRBD2,TGTGCCAGTAGGGGACTAGCGACCTACAATGAGCAGTTCTTC,CASRGLATYNEQFF
many,14,TRBJ2-2,TRBV6-4,NA,TGTGCCACACAGGGGACTTTTGGCTCCGGGGAGCTGTTTTTT,CATQGTFGSGELFF
NA,15,TRBJ2-5,TRBV7-7,TRBD1,TGTGCTAGCAGACCAGGACAGGGGGGAAAAGAGACCCAGTACTTC,CASRPGQGGKETQYF